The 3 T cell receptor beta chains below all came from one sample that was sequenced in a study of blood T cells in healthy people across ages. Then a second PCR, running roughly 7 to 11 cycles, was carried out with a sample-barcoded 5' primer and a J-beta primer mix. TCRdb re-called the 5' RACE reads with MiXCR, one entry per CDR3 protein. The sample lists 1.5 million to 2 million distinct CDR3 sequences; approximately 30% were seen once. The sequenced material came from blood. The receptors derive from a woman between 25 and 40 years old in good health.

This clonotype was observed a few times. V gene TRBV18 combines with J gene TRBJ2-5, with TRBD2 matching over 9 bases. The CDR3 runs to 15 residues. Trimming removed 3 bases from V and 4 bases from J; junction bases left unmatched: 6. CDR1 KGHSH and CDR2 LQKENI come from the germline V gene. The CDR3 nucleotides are TGTGCCAGCTCACCGTTAACGCGGGAGGGAGAGACCCAGTACTTC. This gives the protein CASSPLTREGETQYF.

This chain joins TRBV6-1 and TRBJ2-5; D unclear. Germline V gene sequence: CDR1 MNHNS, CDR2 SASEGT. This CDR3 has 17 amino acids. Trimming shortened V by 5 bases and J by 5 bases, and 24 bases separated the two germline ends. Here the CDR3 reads CASSPGGRKGPRETQYF. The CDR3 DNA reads TGTGCCAGCAGTCCCGGTGGCAGAAAGGGCCCTCGGGAGACCCAGTACTTC.

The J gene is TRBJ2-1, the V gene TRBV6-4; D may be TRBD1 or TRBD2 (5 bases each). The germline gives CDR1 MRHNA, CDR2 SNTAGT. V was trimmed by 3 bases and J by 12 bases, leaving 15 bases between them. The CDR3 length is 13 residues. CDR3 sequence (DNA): TGTGCCAGCAGTGAGGAGGATTGGACACTGCAGTTCTTC. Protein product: CASSEEDWTLQFF.